The 17 T cell receptor beta chains listed next were all sequenced from one sample in a study of PD-1 and CTLA-4 blockade in melanoma. TCRdb's table, derived via immunoSEQ multiplex PCR, lists solely in-frame clones and lacks some. The sample shows nearly 30,000 clones, 85% to 90% of them seen only once. The sample was CD8+ T cells from peripheral blood, taken before anti-PD-1 treatment. These receptors were collected from a human donor with melanoma.

The rearrangement joins TRBV3-1 (or the pseudogene TRBV3-2) to TRBJ2-1; 9 bases fit TRBD1. V was pared by 3 bases and J by 6 bases, with 3 bases of the junction left unmatched. Germline V gene sequence: CDR1 LGHDT, CDR2 YNNKEL (reference sequence). The CDR3 sequence is 14 residues long. The CDR3 region is CASSHLTGGNEQFF. The CDR3 DNA sequence: TGTGCCAGCAGCCACCTGACAGGGGGCAATGAGCAGTTCTTC.

CDR3 sequence reads: CASSAGTSGGTSYEQYF. Here the CDR3 DNA reads TGTGCCAGCAGCGCCGGGACTAGCGGGGGGACCTCCTACGAGCAGTACTTC. The chain employs TRBV13 and TRBJ2-7; 15 nucleotides line up with TRBD2. This CDR3 is 17 amino acids long. Germline assignment: CDR1 PRHDT and CDR2 FYEKMQ (reference sequence). The ends lost 5 bases at V and 0 bases at J; junction bases unmatched: 5.

To note about this clone: At the DNA level, this CDR3 is encoded by other sequences in the same sample as well. The chain couples TRBV9 to TRBJ1-1; no reliable D call. Germline V CDR1 and CDR2: SGDLS, YYNGEE. The CDR3 consists of 13 residues. V lost 2 bases, J lost 1 base, and 6 bases lay in between. The CDR3, as DNA: TGTGCCAGCAGCGTCAGCGGGAACACTGAAGCTTTCTTT. Translating gives CASSVSGNTEAFF.

This chain joins TRBV4-2 and TRBJ2-5; 13 positions match TRBD2. V lost 1 base to trimming and J lost 7 bases; unmatched junction nucleotides: 9. The germline V gene has CDR1 LGHNA and CDR2 YNFKEQ. CDR3 size: 17 residues. Written as DNA, the CDR3 is TGTGCCAGCAGCCAAGCTCCGACTAGCGGGAGGTCTGGGACCCAGTACTTC. This encodes CASSQAPTSGRSGTQYF.

The chain links TRBV7-3 to TRBJ2-2; D is perhaps TRBD2 (5 bases). CDR1 is SGHTA and CDR2 is FQGTGA in the germline V gene. V was pared by 5 bases and J by 3 bases, with 16 bases between. The CDR3 loop spans 16 amino acids. The CDR3 nucleotides are TGTGCCAGCAGCCACCGGGGTGGGATCGACACCGGGGAGCTGTTTTTT. Its translation is CASSHRGGIDTGELFF.

This chain links TRBV6-2 or TRBV6-3 with TRBJ2-6; D unresolved. Per the germline V gene, CDR1 is MNHEY and CDR2 is SVGEGT. The CDR3 spans 16 residues. Deletions cut 5 bases from V and 0 bases from J, with 11 bases between. In DNA, the CDR3 is TGTGCCAGCAGTACCCCGCTTGGCTCTGGGGCCAACGTCCTGACTTTC. Translating gives CASSTPLGSGANVLTF.

V gene TRBV30 combines with J gene TRBJ2-7; tentative D call: TRBD1 (7 bases). The V gene lost 0 bases and the J gene lost 5 bases, with 11 bases spanning the gap. This CDR3 is built from 13 residues. CDR1 is GTSNPN and CDR2 is SVGIG in the germline V gene (reference sequence). DNA of the CDR3: TGTGCCTGGAGTGTAGGAGGGGGCGACGAGCAGTACTTC. Protein product: CAWSVGGGDEQYF.

V gene TRBV19 combines with J gene TRBJ2-1; 8 bases are shared with TRBD2. The ends lost 4 bases at V and 4 bases at J; junction bases unmatched: 9. CDR3 length: 16 amino acids. Germline CDR1 is LNHDA and CDR2 is SQIVND (reference sequence). Here the CDR3 reads CASSRELAELYNEQFF. The CDR3 DNA follows: TGTGCCAGTAGTAGGGAACTAGCGGAGCTTTACAATGAGCAGTTCTTC.

This chain joins TRBV6-1 and TRBJ2-2, with TRBD2 matching over 13 bases. The ends lost 4 bases at V and 1 base at J; junction bases unmatched: 6. The germline V gene encodes CDR1 MNHNS and CDR2 SASEGT. The length of the CDR3 is 18 residues. For the CDR3, the DNA is TGTGCCAGCAGTGCCTTACTAGCGGGGGGGTGGAACACCGGGGAGCTGTTTTTT. It translates to CASSALLAGGWNTGELFF.

This clone was observed once. The rearrangement links TRBV27 to TRBJ2-1, with TRBD2 identical over 8 bases. Per the germline V gene, CDR1 is MNHEY and CDR2 is SMNVEV (reference sequence). Trimming cost V 3 bases and J 8 bases; bases outside gene matches: 9. The CDR3 contains 15 residues. Written as DNA, the CDR3 is TGTGCCAGCAGTTTGGAGAATAGCGGGAAGGATGAGCAGTTCTTC. It is translated as CASSLENSGKDEQFF.

This clone was recorded only once. This rearrangement joins TRBV4-1 to TRBJ2-7; D is possibly TRBD1 or TRBD2 (5 bases each). The germline V and J ends were trimmed by 3 bases and 5 bases, with 17 bases remaining between them. This CDR3 is built from 15 residues. Germline CDR1 and CDR2: MGHRA and YSYEKL. This CDR3 reads CASSHLRDGRDEQYF. The CDR3 nucleotides are TGCGCCAGCAGCCACCTCCGGGACGGTCGGGACGAGCAGTACTTC.

V usage is TRBV27 and J usage is TRBJ1-4; possible D gene TRBD1, 5 bases. CDR1 and CDR2 (germline): MNHEY, SMNVEV (reference sequence). Trimming took off 5 bases at V and 8 bases at J, with 15 bases between the two ends. The length of the CDR3 is 14 residues. The chain's CDR3 is CASSTGTRGEKLFF. CDR3 bases: TGTGCCAGCAGTACCGGGACTCGAGGGGAAAAACTGTTTTTT. The entire variable domain, with the rest obtained from reference TRBV27 and TRBJ1-4, is as follows: EAQVTQNPRYLITVTGKKLTVTCSQNMNHEYMSWYRQDPGLGLRQIYYSMNVEVTDKGDVPEGYKVSRKEKRNFPLILESPSPNQTSLYFCASSTGTRGEKLFFGSGTQLSVL.

The chain is built from TRBV2 and TRBJ1-2; 10 bases align to TRBD1. Per the germline V gene, CDR1 is SNHLY and CDR2 is FYNNEI. J lost 6 bases, V lost 4 bases, and 8 bases had no gene match. This CDR3 spans 15 amino acids. CDR3 region: CASSGGTGASHGYTF. For the CDR3, the DNA is TGTGCCAGCAGTGGTGGGACAGGGGCCTCGCATGGCTACACCTTC.

The chain employs TRBV7-9 and TRBJ2-3, with D perhaps matching TRBD1 (6 bases). Germline V gene lookup returns CDR1 SEHNR and CDR2 FQNEAQ (reference sequence). The length of the CDR3 is 15 residues. With 4 bases removed from V and 8 bases from J, the gap between germline ends came to 19 bases. The CDR3, as DNA: TGTGCCAGCAGCTCCTCAGGGGTGGCACAAGGTACGCAGTATTTT. Protein product: CASSSSGVAQGTQYF.

The chain couples TRBV24-1 to TRBJ2-1; D uncertain. The germline CDR1 and CDR2 sequences are KGHDR and SFDVKD. Trimming took 0 bases from V and 4 from J, leaving 9 bases between them. This CDR3 comprises 15 residues. The CDR3 sequence: CATSDLGSPYNEQFF. CDR3 DNA: TGTGCCACCAGTGATTTGGGAAGCCCTTACAATGAGCAGTTCTTC.

This chain links TRBV28 with TRBJ2-2, with D possibly being TRBD2 (5 bases). V gave up 3 bases and J gave up 6 bases, with 14 bases separating them. This CDR3 is built from 15 residues. CDR1 MDHEN and CDR2 SYDVKM come from the germline V gene. CDR3 region: CASSFRPPGSGELFF. In DNA, the CDR3 is TGTGCCAGCAGTTTCCGTCCCCCGGGATCCGGGGAGCTGTTTTTT.

This chain connects TRBV5-5 to TRBJ2-1, with D possibly being TRBD2 (6 bases). Germline V lookup: CDR1 SGHKS, CDR2 YYEKEE (reference sequence). V shed 1 base and J shed 5 bases, with 13 bases lying between them. The CDR3 runs to 15 residues. Written as DNA, the CDR3 is TGTGCCAGCAGCTTGCCCAGCGGAGGGGACAATGAGCAGTTCTTC. It encodes CASSLPSGGDNEQFF.